This TCR beta chain was sequenced for a study of Siglec-9 on CD8 T cells in melanoma. The table came from immunoSEQ multiplex PCR; TCRdb's copy has only in-frame clones and leaves some out. Here the sample spans more than 25,000 clones, about 80% being singletons. As to this clone: What it binds is unknown.

This CDR3 comprises 14 residues. The germline gives CDR1 LNHDA, CDR2 SQIVND (reference sequence). Trimming took off 8 bases at V and 7 bases at J, with 20 bases between the two ends. Study findings and constraints: Siglec-9 reportedly marks and regulates an effector memory CD8+ T-cell subset apparently accumulating in melanoma tumors.

This receptor was taken from a human donor in good health. Sequenced input: Siglec-9- CD8+ T cells sorted from blood. V gene TRBV19 combines with J gene TRBJ1-1; no clear D. CDR3 sequence reads: CASSPTIIGSEAFF. CDR3 sequence (DNA): TGTGCCAGTTCACCTACAATAATCGGGAGTGAAGCTTTCTTT.